One sample yielded the 9 T cell receptor beta chains listed below, sequenced in a study of T cells in Graves' hyperthyroidism and ophthalmopathy (dated by TCRdb to about 2019). The library was produced with multiplex PCR. The listed sequencing device is Illumina HiSeq 2000. Amplification of TCR beta CDR3 regions was carried out from RNA transcripts. For the first round of RT-PCR on the TCR CDR3, the HTBI primer set was used together with the Qiagen OneStep RT-PCR kit. Using fastp trimming at Q25 and MiXCR clonotype assembly, TCRdb reanalyzed the public sequencing data and kept in-frame beta chains. Each entry is one CDR3 protein sequence, shown with its most common DNA and genes. The sample yields about 690,000 distinct CDR3 sequences; roughly a sixth were counted once. The top ten clones comprise around 15% of the sample. The specimen was blood. Receptors originate from a man aged 50-59 years with Graves' hyperthyroidism.

Note on this clonotype: A much larger clone is a single base away; this may be a read error. The V and J genes are TRBV30 and TRBJ1-2; unclear D gene. The V gene's germline CDR1 is GTSNPN and CDR2 SVGIG (reference sequence). Trimming removed 2 bases from V and 3 bases from J, with 7 bases in between. The CDR3 is 12 residues long. CDR3 coding DNA: TGTGCCTGGAGTCCGACTGACTATGGCTACACCTTC. As protein: CAWSPTDYGYTF. Using reference TRBV30 and TRBJ1-2 for the parts outside the CDR3, the full variable domain is SQTIHQWPATLVQPVGSPLSLECTVEGTSNPNLYWYRQAAGRGLQLLFYSVGIGQISSEVPQNLSASRPQDRQFILSSKKLLLSDSGFYLCAWSPTDYGYTFGSGTRLTVV.

This clonotype came up many times. The CDR3 region has the DNA TGTGCCAGCAGCCCCCCTCCAGATCACAGCAATGAGCAGTTCTTC. Translating gives CASSPPPDHSNEQFF. The rearrangement uses TRBV28 and TRBJ2-1; D uncertain. The CDR3 covers 15 residues. In germline, CDR1 is MDHEN, CDR2 SYDVKM. V was pared by 6 bases and J by 6 bases, with 18 bases between. Complete variable domain (other parts from reference TRBV28 and TRBJ2-1): DVKVTQSSRYLVKRTGEKVFLECVQDMDHENMFWYRQDPGLGLRLIYFSYDVKMKEKGDIPEGYSVSREKKERFSLILESASTNQTSMYLCASSPPPDHSNEQFFGPGTRLTVL.

This clonotype was picked up many times. The chain is built from TRBV30 and TRBJ2-7, with D maybe TRBD2 (6 bases). The CDR3 extends over 13 amino acids. From germline, CDR1 is GTSNPN and CDR2 SVGIG (reference sequence). Trimming removed 0 bases at V and 5 bases at J, with 11 bases between. CDR3 sequence reads: CAWSVLGGDEQYF. The CDR3 DNA follows: TGTGCCTGGAGTGTACTTGGCGGGGACGAGCAGTACTTC.

In this sample, this clonotype turned up a few times. The chain combines TRBV13 with TRBJ2-3, with 7 bases lining up with TRBD1. V was clipped by 5 bases and J by 3 bases; unmatched bases: 11. CDR3 length: 16 amino acids. From germline, CDR1 is PRHDT and CDR2 FYEKMQ (reference sequence). CDR3 coding DNA: TGTGCCAGCAGCCTCCCCCAGGGCAGGGGGACAGATACGCAGTATTTT. Translated: CASSLPQGRGTDTQYF.

This clonotype was recorded at least ten times. The J gene is TRBJ2-1, the V gene TRBV11-2, with D possibly TRBD2 on 6 matching bases. CDR1 is SGHAT, CDR2 FQNNGV, per germline. CDR3 length equals 13 residues. V lost 3 bases and J lost 7, with 10 bases in between. The CDR3 loop is CASSFGGLNEQFF. In DNA form, the CDR3 reads TGTGCCAGCAGCTTCGGGGGATTAAATGAGCAGTTCTTC.

This clonotype was seen many times. The rearrangement links TRBV10-3 to TRBJ2-5, with 9 positions matching TRBD1. The trim removed 10 bases at V and 3 bases at J, leaving 3 bases unmatched. This CDR3 comprises 12 residues. Germline V gene sequence: CDR1 ENHRY, CDR2 SYGVKD. This CDR3 reads CATRDREETQYF. For the CDR3, the DNA is TGTGCCACGAGGGACAGGGAAGAGACCCAGTACTTC.

The V gene is TRBV24-1, the J gene TRBJ2-1; unclear D gene. V was pared by 5 bases and J by 8 bases, with 18 bases between. The germline CDR1 and CDR2 sequences are KGHDR and SFDVKD. The CDR3 runs to 15 residues. The CDR3 region has the DNA TGTGCCACCAGTGCCGACAATTCAAATTACTATGAGCAGTTCTTC. Its translation is CATSADNSNYYEQFF.

This clonotype was recorded a few times. This chain uses TRBV29-1 with TRBJ2-7; 8 nucleotides align to TRBD1. This CDR3 spans 11 amino acids. In germline, CDR1 is SQVTM, CDR2 ANQGSEA. DNA of the CDR3: TGCAGTGGGACAGGAGTCTACGAGCAGTACTTC. Translation: CSGTGVYEQYF.

The gene calls are TRBV28 and TRBJ2-7; tentatively, D is TRBD1 (6 bases). CDR3 length equals 16 residues. Germline loops: CDR1 MDHEN, CDR2 SYDVKM. V was clipped by 6 bases and J by 2 bases, with 20 bases between them. As DNA, the CDR3 is TGTGCCAGCAGCGGCAGGGGTCGTAGAGTGGCCTACGAGCAGTACTTC. Translating it yields CASSGRGRRVAYEQYF. Using reference TRBV28 and TRBJ2-7 for the parts outside the CDR3, the full variable domain is DVKVTQSSRYLVKRTGEKVFLECVQDMDHENMFWYRQDPGLGLRLIYFSYDVKMKEKGDIPEGYSVSREKKERFSLILESASTNQTSMYLCASSGRGRRVAYEQYFGPGTRLTVT.